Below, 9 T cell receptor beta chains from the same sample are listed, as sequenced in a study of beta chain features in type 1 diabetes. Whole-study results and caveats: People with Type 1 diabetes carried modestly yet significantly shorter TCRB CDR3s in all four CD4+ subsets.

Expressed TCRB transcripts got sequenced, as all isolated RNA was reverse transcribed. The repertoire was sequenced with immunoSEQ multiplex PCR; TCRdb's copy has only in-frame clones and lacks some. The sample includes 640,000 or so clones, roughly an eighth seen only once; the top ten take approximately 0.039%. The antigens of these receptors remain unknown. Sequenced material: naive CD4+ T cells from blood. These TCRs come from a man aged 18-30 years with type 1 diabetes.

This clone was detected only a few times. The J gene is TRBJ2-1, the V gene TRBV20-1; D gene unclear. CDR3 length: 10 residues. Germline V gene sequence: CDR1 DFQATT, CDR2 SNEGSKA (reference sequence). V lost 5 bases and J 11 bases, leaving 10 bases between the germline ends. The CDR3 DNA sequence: TGCAGTGCTTATAGAGATCAGCAGTTCTTC. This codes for CSAYRDQQFF.

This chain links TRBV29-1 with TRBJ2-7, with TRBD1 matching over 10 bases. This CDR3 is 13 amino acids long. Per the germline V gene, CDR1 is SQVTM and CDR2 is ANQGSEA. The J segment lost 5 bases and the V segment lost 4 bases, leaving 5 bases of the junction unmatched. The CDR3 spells CSVGDRGNDEQYF. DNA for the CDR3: TGCAGCGTTGGGGACAGGGGTAACGACGAGCAGTACTTC.

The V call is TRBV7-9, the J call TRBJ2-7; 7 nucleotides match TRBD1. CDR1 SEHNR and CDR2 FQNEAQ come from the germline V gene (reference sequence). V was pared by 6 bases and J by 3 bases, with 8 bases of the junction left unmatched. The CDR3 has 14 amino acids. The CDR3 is CASRPGQAGYEQYF. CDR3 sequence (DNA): TGTGCCAGCAGACCCGGACAGGCAGGCTACGAGCAGTACTTC.

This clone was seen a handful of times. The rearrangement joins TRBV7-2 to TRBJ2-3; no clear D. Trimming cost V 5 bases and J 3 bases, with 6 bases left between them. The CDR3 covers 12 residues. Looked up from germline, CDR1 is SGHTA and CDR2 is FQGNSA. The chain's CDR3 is CASSLLTDTQYF. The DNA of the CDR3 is TGTGCCAGCAGCCTCCTGACAGATACGCAGTATTTT.

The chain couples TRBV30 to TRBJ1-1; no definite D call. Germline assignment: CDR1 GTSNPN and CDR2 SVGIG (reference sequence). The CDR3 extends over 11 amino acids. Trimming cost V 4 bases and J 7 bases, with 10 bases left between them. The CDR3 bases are TGTGCCTGGACTACGATCCTTGAAGCTTTCTTT. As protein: CAWTTILEAFF. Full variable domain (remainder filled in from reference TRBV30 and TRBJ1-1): SQTIHQWPATLVQPVGSPLSLECTVEGTSNPNLYWYRQAAGRGLQLLFYSVGIGQISSEVPQNLSASRPQDRQFILSSKKLLLSDSGFYLCAWTTILEAFFGQGTRLTVV.

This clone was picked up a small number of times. CDR3 region: CASSLFRRGTAGNEQFF. The CDR3 region has the DNA TGTGCCAGCAGCTTATTTAGGCGGGGGACAGCTGGTAATGAGCAGTTCTTC. The chain links TRBV7-2 to TRBJ2-1, with D possibly called TRBD1 or TRBD2 (7 bases each). CDR1 is SGHTA and CDR2 is FQGNSA in the germline V gene. CDR3 length equals 17 residues. The V end was cut by 2 bases, the J end by 7 bases, with 21 bases between.

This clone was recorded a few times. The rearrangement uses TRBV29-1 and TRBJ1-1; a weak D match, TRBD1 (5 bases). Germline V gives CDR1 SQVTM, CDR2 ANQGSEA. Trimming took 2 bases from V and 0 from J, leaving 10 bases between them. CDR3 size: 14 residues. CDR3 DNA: TGCAGCGTTGAACAGGGAGGGTTGAACACTGAAGCTTTCTTT. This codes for CSVEQGGLNTEAFF.

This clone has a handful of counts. The CDR3 here is CASRGVTGELFF. CDR3 DNA: TGTGCCAGCAGGGGAGTAACCGGGGAGCTGTTTTTT. The chain joins TRBV6-1 to TRBJ2-2; tentatively, D is TRBD2 (5 bases). CDR3 size: 12 residues. Germline loops: CDR1 MNHNS, CDR2 SASEGT. Trimming took 6 bases from V and 5 from J, leaving 7 bases between them.

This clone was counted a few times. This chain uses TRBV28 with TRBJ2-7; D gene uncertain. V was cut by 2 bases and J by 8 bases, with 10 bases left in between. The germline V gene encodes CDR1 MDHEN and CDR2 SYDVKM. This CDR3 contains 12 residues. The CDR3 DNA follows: TGTGCCAGCAGTTTAAGGCCCAACCAGCAGTACTTC. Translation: CASSLRPNQQYF.